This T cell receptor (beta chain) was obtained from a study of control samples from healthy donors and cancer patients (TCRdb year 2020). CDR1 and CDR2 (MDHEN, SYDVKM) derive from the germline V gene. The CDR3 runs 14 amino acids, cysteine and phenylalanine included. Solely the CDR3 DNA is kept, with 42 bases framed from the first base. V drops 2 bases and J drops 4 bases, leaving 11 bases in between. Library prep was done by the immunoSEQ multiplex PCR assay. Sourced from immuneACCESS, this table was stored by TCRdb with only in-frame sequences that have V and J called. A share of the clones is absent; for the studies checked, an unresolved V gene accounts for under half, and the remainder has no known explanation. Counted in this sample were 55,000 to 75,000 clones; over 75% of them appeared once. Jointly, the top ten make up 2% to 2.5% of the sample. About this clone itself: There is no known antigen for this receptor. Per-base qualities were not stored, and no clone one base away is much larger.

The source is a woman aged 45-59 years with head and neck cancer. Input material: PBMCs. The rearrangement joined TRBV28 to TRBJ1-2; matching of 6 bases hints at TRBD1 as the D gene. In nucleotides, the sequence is TGTGCCAGCAGTTTAATCTGGGACACCTATGGCTACACCTTC. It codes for CASSLIWDTYGYTF.